Below are 5 T cell receptor beta chains sequenced from a single sample in a study of blood T cell repertoires in COVID-19. The assay was immunoSEQ multiplex PCR, and TCRdb's table has in-frame clones only and misses some. The repertoire has approximately 150,000 clones, around 80% of them found once; the top ten carry roughly 5%. Input material: PBMCs or T cells enriched from blood (not recorded which). The receptors were gathered from a man in his 70s who had been exposed to COVID-19.

This clone was seen only once. This sequence joins TRBV14 and TRBJ2-1, with D perhaps matching TRBD1 (6 bases). V lost 0 bases and J lost 5, with 11 bases in between. Germline loops: CDR1 SGHDN, CDR2 FVKESK. The CDR3 covers 15 residues. The CDR3 reads CASSQDRGWDNEQFF. The CDR3 DNA sequence: TGTGCCAGCAGCCAAGATAGGGGGTGGGACAATGAGCAGTTCTTC.

The chain joins TRBV19 to TRBJ1-3, with D unresolved. The CDR3 consists of 14 residues. Deletions cut 5 bases from V and 0 bases from J, with 8 bases between. Germline V gene sequence: CDR1 LNHDA, CDR2 SQIVND (reference sequence). The CDR3 loop is CASSPGGSGNTIYF. Written as DNA, the CDR3 is TGTGCCAGTAGTCCCGGAGGCTCTGGAAACACCATATATTTT.

The chain joins TRBV5-4 to TRBJ2-3, with 9 bases that match TRBD1. J was trimmed by 3 bases and V by 6 bases; bases with no gene match: 8. The CDR3 runs 15 residues. Per the germline V gene, CDR1 is SGHNT and CDR2 is YYREEE (reference sequence). CDR3 nucleotide sequence: TGTGCCAGCACCATTGTTGGACAGGGGACAGATACGCAGTATTTT. This encodes CASTIVGQGTDTQYF.

This chain links TRBV28 with TRBJ2-1; TRBD2 matches 7 bases. CDR3 length: 14 residues. Per the germline V gene, CDR1 is MDHEN and CDR2 is SYDVKM. J lost 6 bases, V lost 3 bases, and 5 bases had no gene match. The CDR3 coding sequence is TGTGCCAGCAGTTTCTTGGGAGGGTTCAATGAGCAGTTCTTC. Residues: CASSFLGGFNEQFF.

The table lists this clone with a few counts. The chain has TRBV29-1 and TRBJ1-2, with D hard to call. Looked up from germline, CDR1 is SQVTM and CDR2 is ANQGSEA. The CDR3 spans 12 residues. V shed 4 bases and J shed 2 bases, with 8 bases lying between them. The CDR3 nucleotides read TGCAGCGTTGCCGCGGTGAACTATGGCTACACCTTC. It yields the protein CSVAAVNYGYTF.